Shown below are 27 T cell receptor beta chains from a single sample sequenced in a study of response to subunit inactivated influenza vaccine. MiXCR, run by TCRdb on the RT-PCR reads, gives a single entry per CDR3 protein. The sample contains a few hundred thousand distinct CDR3 sequences, roughly 12% of which appear only once. A further study also used this sample, focusing on T cells expressing NK-cell markers. This second study says: 5'RACE template switching with UMIs produced the TCR beta cDNA.

Sequenced here: PBMCs from blood, sampled on the day of vaccination. These receptors originate from a man aged 45-65 years who received an inactivated influenza vaccine.

In its sample, this clonotype was seen a few times. This sequence joins TRBV5-1 and TRBJ2-2; tentative D call: TRBD1 (5 bases). V was trimmed by 3 bases and J by 7 bases, leaving 19 bases between them. Germline CDR1 SGHRS, CDR2 YFSETQ. The CDR3 consists of 16 residues. CDR3 in DNA: TGCGCCAGCAGCTCCATTTTTGTGGGGCGCGTCGGGGAGCTGTTTTTT. Its protein product is CASSSIFVGRVGELFF.

This clonotype occurred a few times. The chain couples TRBV6-5 to TRBJ1-6; 10 bases map to TRBD1. Germline-derived CDR1 and CDR2 are MNHEY and SVGAGI. The CDR3 contains 13 residues. V shed 4 bases, J shed 9 bases, and the junction held 0 bases outside the gene matches. The CDR3 loop is CASSWDRGSPLHF. Here the CDR3 DNA reads TGTGCCAGCAGTTGGGACAGGGGTTCACCCCTCCACTTT.

This clonotype was found a few times. The gene calls are TRBV7-6 and TRBJ2-2; D is uncertain. V was trimmed by 3 bases and J by 7 bases, leaving 9 bases between them. This CDR3 has 13 residues. The germline gives CDR1 SGHVS, CDR2 FNYEAQ. The CDR3 loop is CASSFGGHGELFF. Written as DNA, the CDR3 is TGTGCCAGCAGCTTTGGTGGGCACGGGGAGCTGTTTTTT.

J is TRBJ2-5 and V is TRBV7-3, with D unclear. The CDR3 is made up of 15 amino acids. The germline CDR1 and CDR2 sequences are SGHTA and FQGTGA. Trimming pared 2 bases from V and 2 bases from J, leaving 12 bases between. In DNA form, the CDR3 reads TGTGCCAGCAGCTTACGACTCCTAAGGCAAGAGACCCAGTACTTC. It specifies CASSLRLLRQETQYF.

The rearrangement links TRBV5-1 to TRBJ2-5, with TRBD2 identical over 11 bases. Germline CDR1 is SGHRS and CDR2 is YFSETQ. The length of the CDR3 is 16 residues. The trim removed 4 bases at V and 0 bases at J, leaving 5 bases unmatched. The CDR3 DNA is TGCGCCAGCAGCCTCTCTAGCGGGGGGTACCAAGAGACCCAGTACTTC. Amino acids: CASSLSSGGYQETQYF.

The CDR3 loop reads CASSLFHGLAEAKNIQYF. The CDR3 DNA reads TGTGCCAGCAGTTTATTCCACGGACTAGCGGAAGCCAAAAACATTCAGTACTTC. J is TRBJ2-4 and V is TRBV27, with TRBD2 matching over 10 bases. V dropped 1 base and J dropped 0; count of bases not matched to a gene: 6. The CDR3 covers 18 residues. Germline CDR1 reads MNHEY; CDR2 reads SMNVEV (reference sequence).

The gene calls are TRBV11-2 and TRBJ2-1, with 14 bases that match TRBD2. The CDR3 spans 16 residues. Germline lookup yields CDR1 SGHAT and CDR2 FQNNGV. The V gene end was trimmed by 3 bases and the J gene end by 7 bases; junction bases not matched to a gene: 5. The CDR3 here is CASSFGTSGRVNEQFF. CDR3 coding DNA: TGTGCCAGCAGCTTTGGGACTAGCGGGAGAGTTAATGAGCAGTTCTTC. The complete variable domain, with remaining parts taken from reference TRBV11-2 and TRBJ2-1, reads EAGVAQSPRYKIIEKRQSVAFWCNPISGHATLYWYQQILGQGPKLLIQFQNNGVVDDSQLPKDRFSAERLKGVDSTLKIQPAKLEDSAVYLCASSFGTSGRVNEQFFGPGTRLTVL.

The sample holds many counts of this clonotype. The V and J genes are TRBV10-2 and TRBJ2-7; 10 bases agree with TRBD2. The CDR3 is 14 residues long. Unmatched junction bases numbered 5, after V lost 6 bases and J lost 3 bases. In germline, CDR1 is WSHSY, CDR2 SAAADI. In DNA form, the CDR3 reads TGCGCCAGCAGACTAGCGGGGTCCTACTACGAGCAGTACTTC. Its protein product is CASRLAGSYYEQYF.

This clonotype was seen ten or more times. CDR3 sequence (DNA): TGCGCCAGCAATTCCGGTTCTGGGGGCGATGAGCAGTTCTTC. This sequence encodes CASNSGSGGDEQFF. V usage is TRBV5-1 and J usage is TRBJ2-1, with D possibly TRBD1 on 6 matching bases. Trimming cost V 6 bases and J 8 bases, with 18 bases left between them. Germline V lookup: CDR1 SGHRS, CDR2 YFSETQ. CDR3 length equals 14 residues. Drawing the rest from reference TRBV5-1 and TRBJ2-1, the complete variable domain is KAGVTQTPRYLIKTRGQQVTLSCSPISGHRSVSWYQQTPGQGLQFLFEYFSETQRNKGNFPGRFSGRQFSNSRSEMNVSTLELGDSALYLCASNSGSGGDEQFFGPGTRLTVL.

This clonotype was recorded at least ten times. The genes are TRBV7-2 and TRBJ2-5, with D perhaps assigned TRBD1 or TRBD2 (5 bases each). The CDR3 has 13 residues. Trimming removed 5 bases from V and 0 bases from J, with 7 bases in between. CDR1 is SGHTA, CDR2 FQGNSA, per germline. In DNA, the CDR3 is TGTGCCAGCAGCGTGGGACACCAAGAGACCCAGTACTTC. Translating gives CASSVGHQETQYF.

The gene calls are TRBV29-1 and TRBJ2-3; possibly TRBD2 for D (5 bases). The germline V and J ends were trimmed by 6 bases and 0 bases, with 13 bases remaining between them. The germline V gene encodes CDR1 SQVTM and CDR2 ANQGSEA. CDR3 length: 14 residues. CDR3 in amino acids: CSVRGLLSTDTQYF. The CDR3 bases are TGCAGCGTGCGCGGGTTGTTAAGCACAGATACGCAGTATTTT.

This clonotype was detected ten times or more. V is TRBV3-1 and J is TRBJ2-3, with D hard to call. V dropped 2 bases and J dropped 2 bases, with 14 bases sitting between them. The CDR3 spans 16 residues. CDR1 and CDR2 (germline): LGHDT, YNNKEL (reference sequence). The CDR3 loop is CASSQKVASTTDTQYF. CDR3 coding DNA: TGTGCCAGCAGCCAAAAAGTAGCAAGCACCACAGATACGCAGTATTTT.

The table lists this clonotype with a few counts. The chain uses TRBV28 and TRBJ2-5, with D unresolved. The CDR3 is made up of 14 amino acids. From germline, CDR1 is MDHEN and CDR2 SYDVKM. Trimming took 2 bases from V and 0 from J, leaving 7 bases between them. The DNA of the CDR3 is TGTGCCAGCAGTTTACCCGCGTACCAAGAGACCCAGTACTTC. Amino acid sequence: CASSLPAYQETQYF.

The chain employs TRBV28 and TRBJ2-3; 12 bases align to TRBD1. The CDR3 totals 15 residues. CDR1 is MDHEN, CDR2 SYDVKM, per germline. With 5 bases clipped from V and 8 bases from J, the junction kept 8 bases outside the gene matches. Here the CDR3 reads CASSPTGQGARTQYF. In DNA form, the CDR3 reads TGTGCCAGCAGTCCCACGGGACAGGGGGCGCGTACGCAGTATTTT. Filled out from reference TRBV28 and TRBJ2-3, the complete variable domain reads DVKVTQSSRYLVKRTGEKVFLECVQDMDHENMFWYRQDPGLGLRLIYFSYDVKMKEKGDIPEGYSVSREKKERFSLILESASTNQTSMYLCASSPTGQGARTQYFGPGTRLTVL.

The table lists this clonotype with a few counts. The V and J genes are TRBV7-9 and TRBJ2-3, with a possible D match to TRBD2 (6 bases). The CDR3 covers 15 residues. Trimming stripped 5 bases from V and 0 bases from J, with 12 bases between. Germline CDR1 is SEHNR and CDR2 is FQNEAQ (reference sequence). The CDR3 nucleotides read TGTGCCAGCAGCCCTCGGACTACTAGCACAGATACGCAGTATTTT. Translation: CASSPRTTSTDTQYF.

This clonotype showed up just a few times. The V gene is TRBV19, the J gene TRBJ2-7; TRBD2 might be the D (5 bases). CDR3 length: 13 amino acids. Looked up from germline, CDR1 is LNHDA and CDR2 is SQIVND (reference sequence). Trimming left V 0 bases short and J 6 bases short, with 9 bases between. The CDR3 nucleotides read TGTGCCAGTAGTATAGATCCGGGGATCGAGCAGTACTTC. This sequence encodes CASSIDPGIEQYF.

This clonotype has at least ten counts. The chain has TRBV6-1 and TRBJ1-2; TRBD1 aligns across 7 bases. The CDR3 covers 15 residues. The V and J ends lost 5 bases and 5 bases, in that order; junction bases with no gene match: 11. Germline CDR1 and CDR2: MNHNS and SASEGT. CDR3: CASSKGRAGGYGYTF. DNA for the CDR3: TGTGCCAGCAGTAAGGGGAGGGCAGGGGGATATGGCTACACCTTC.

This chain's CDR3 is CASSVRPPSDEQFF. The CDR3 DNA reads as TGTGCCAGCAGTGTTCGACCCCCCTCTGATGAGCAGTTCTTC. The genes are TRBV2 and TRBJ2-1, with no clear D. This CDR3 is 14 amino acids long. Germline-derived CDR1 and CDR2 are SNHLY and FYNNEI. V gave up 4 bases and J gave up 8 bases, with 15 bases separating them.

Note on this clonotype: One junction end disagrees with the germline gene, perhaps due to a read error. The rearrangement uses TRBV7-2 and TRBJ1-2; D possibly corresponds to TRBD1 (5 bases). This CDR3 contains 14 residues. Germline loops: CDR1 SGHTA, CDR2 FQGNSA. CDR3 sequence: CVSSLSTGEYGYTF. In DNA, the CDR3 is TGTGTCAGCAGCTTATCCACGGGGGAATATGGCTACACCTTC.

The chain recombines TRBV29-1 with TRBJ2-1, with D possibly TRBD2 on 6 matching bases. This CDR3 has 16 amino acids. The V gene's germline CDR1 is SQVTM and CDR2 ANQGSEA. Trimming pared 4 bases from V and 5 bases from J, leaving 21 bases between. This CDR3 reads CSVVPVWGGIDNEQFF. CDR3 bases: TGCAGCGTTGTGCCCGTTTGGGGCGGGATAGACAATGAGCAGTTCTTC.

This clonotype was observed a few times. The chain links TRBV9 to TRBJ2-7; TRBD1 or TRBD2 may be the D gene (6 bases each). Germline loops: CDR1 SGDLS, CDR2 YYNGEE. CDR3 length: 14 amino acids. Trimming stripped 3 bases from V and 3 bases from J, with 13 bases between. CDR3 nucleotides: TGTGCCAGCAGCGGGGGGGACAAACACTACGAGCAGTACTTC. As protein: CASSGGDKHYEQYF.

This clonotype has a single count. J is TRBJ1-1 and V is TRBV28, with D perhaps matching TRBD1 (6 bases). This CDR3 is 16 amino acids long. V was pared by 5 bases and J by 6 bases, with 22 bases between. Germline V CDR1 and CDR2: MDHEN, SYDVKM. The CDR3 DNA reads TGTGCCAGCAGTCCCGCGGGAGAGGGGGAAGGCGCTGAAGCTTTCTTT. Translation gives CASSPAGEGEGAEAFF.

V and J are TRBV4-2 and TRBJ2-1; D unresolved. The germline V gene encodes CDR1 LGHNA and CDR2 YNFKEQ. V was clipped by 3 bases and J by 1 base, with 10 bases between them. The CDR3 consists of 15 residues. The CDR3 sequence: CASSQDRKSYNEQFF. The DNA for the CDR3 is TGTGCCAGCAGCCAGGACCGCAAGTCCTACAATGAGCAGTTCTTC.

This clonotype was picked up a small number of times. The gene calls are TRBV6-2 or TRBV6-3 and TRBJ1-5, with 9 bases identical to TRBD1. V was pared by 7 bases and J by 6 bases, with 7 bases of the junction left unmatched. CDR3 length: 14 residues. Germline V lookup: CDR1 MNHEY, CDR2 SVGEGT. The CDR3 sequence: CASKMTGGFQPQHF. The CDR3 nucleotides are TGTGCCAGCAAAATGACAGGGGGTTTTCAGCCCCAGCATTTT.

The chain recombines TRBV4-3 with TRBJ2-5; TRBD1 might be the D (5 bases). The CDR3 length is 14 residues. Trimming took 0 bases from V and 7 from J, leaving 12 bases between them. In germline, CDR1 is LGHNA, CDR2 YSLEER. CDR3: CASSQDVRVGTQYF. CDR3 bases: TGCGCCAGCAGCCAAGACGTCAGGGTAGGGACCCAGTACTTC.

The chain couples TRBV20-1 to TRBJ2-7; no definite D call. The ends were cut back, 5 bases at V and 3 bases at J, with 14 bases in the middle. Germline lookup yields CDR1 DFQATT and CDR2 SNEGSKA (reference sequence). The CDR3 runs 13 residues. CDR3 protein: CSARRQPLYEQYF. Here the CDR3 DNA reads TGCAGTGCTCGGCGCCAGCCCCTCTACGAGCAGTACTTC.

This sequence joins TRBV6-1 and TRBJ2-7; no firm D call. The CDR3 has 15 residues. The V end lost 4 bases, the J end lost 5 bases, and 18 bases lay between the germline ends. Germline CDR1 MNHNS, CDR2 SASEGT. This CDR3 reads CASSVALGRWHEQYF. The CDR3 coding sequence is TGTGCCAGCAGTGTTGCACTGGGCCGGTGGCACGAGCAGTACTTC.